Below, one T cell receptor (beta chain) is given with its context. It has no known antigen specificity. Qualities for individual bases were not recorded, and no much larger clone is one base off. The sample carries other DNA sequences with the same CDR3. This entry is derived from a study of B cell selection in AIRE deficiency (dated by TCRdb to between 2018 and 2021). About the full investigation: A comparison of TCRbeta repertoires of sorted blood CD4+ conventional T cells and regulatory T cells was made between AIRE-deficient patients and healthy controls. The TCR-sequenced cohort comprised roughly five AIRE-deficient APECED patients and roughly five healthy control donors.

The immunoSEQ platform was used for TCRbeta chain sequencing. Processing in the source paper ran as follows. When Treg repertoires were pooled, about 5.65x10^4 distinct TCRbeta sequences were obtained from patients and roughly 9.6x10^4 from healthy donors. Treg TCRbeta sequences found in two or more individuals were classed as public, and these public Treg TCRbeta sequences were then looked for in Tconv repertoires. Differences between groups were assessed by Mann-Whitney U tests with Bonferroni-Dunn correction in GraphPad Prism 7.03. TCRdb's version of the immuneACCESS table is confined to in-frame rearrangements and falls short of the full clone set. An unresolved V gene accounts for under half of the shortfall where checked; the remainder is of unknown origin. V and J calls and clone size come straight from that table; D and trimming were deduced from the DNA. A total of tens of thousands of clones appear in this sample, around 90% of them only once. The ten largest clones capture roughly 1.5% of the sample.

Regulatory T cells were sorted as cells that were CD4+CD25hiCD127low/negative. The control samples were obtained from healthy donors who were not related to the patients. Tconv and Treg cells for TCRbeta sequencing were sorted on a FACSAria flow cytometer. Sorted cells were collected in 5-ml round-bottom polystyrene tubes, and dry cell pellets were stored frozen at -80 degrees C prior to sequencing. General study outcomes and caveats: Only TCRbeta chains were sequenced; approximately 35% of shared healthy-donor Treg sequences also occurred in healthy Tconv, possibly because of differing TCRalpha chains. In terms of TCRBV gene usage, CDR3 length and TCR diversity, Tconv and Treg cells from AIRE-deficient patients looked similar to Tconv and Treg cells from healthy donors. Roughly 32% of the Treg TCRbeta sequences shared among healthy donors were found in patient Tconv cells, which suggests that Treg-biased clones were diverted into the Tconv compartment. Among some 3,500 shared Treg TCRbeta sequences, around 31% were shared exclusively among healthy donors and about 8.4% exclusively among patients, which suggests that Treg selection is less efficient in the absence of AIRE. Shorter CDR3s were found in shared Treg sequences, reflecting a bias toward rearrangements containing few non-templated nucleotide insertions.

V is reduced by 5 bases and J by 0 bases, leaving a spacing of 11 bases between them. The germline V gene (reference sequence) gives CDR1 as SEHNR and CDR2 as FQNEAQ. The cysteine opens and the phenylalanine closes a CDR3 of 15 amino acids. CDR3 DNA is the only sequence kept; it has 45 bases, read in frame from the first base. Material: CD4+CD25+ Tregs sorted from PBMCs. This TCR came from a human donor in good health. The receptor chain draws on TRBV7-9 and TRBJ1-5; a tentative D match to TRBD1 spans 6 bases. CDR3 reads: CASSPGHHSNQPQHF. The DNA sequence follows: TGTGCCAGCAGCCCGGGACACCATAGCAATCAGCCCCAGCATTTT.